This T cell receptor beta chain was recovered during a study of T-cell reconstitution after alpha-beta-depleted transplantation in children. Germline values: CDR1 MNHEY, CDR2 SMNVEV (reference sequence). This CDR3 is built from 12 residues. Trimming took 3 bases from V and 4 from J, leaving 3 bases between them. A TCRbeta library incorporating unique molecular identifiers was prepared. TCRdb analysed the PCR reads with MiXCR anew, one entry per CDR3 protein. The table lists nearly 550,000 distinct CDR3 sequences, approximately 20% of them singletons. The sequence was collected from a human donor who donated a stem cell graft to a child with acute lymphoblastic leukemia. The chain couples TRBV27 to TRBJ1-4; D unclear. The specimen comprised PBMCs from the stem cell graft donor, sampled from the stem cell graft. CDR3 DNA sequence: TGTGCCAGCAGTTTTCATAATGAAAAACTGTTTTTT. It encodes CASSFHNEKLFF.